The 24 T cell receptor beta chains below were found in one sample sequenced in a study of T cell responses to AZD1222 COVID-19 vaccine. Assay: immunoSEQ multiplex PCR; the TCRdb copy retains only in-frame clones and omits some. The sample records 75,000 to 90,000 clones, approximately 85% being singletons. The sequenced sample was peripheral blood, obtained 28 days after the second AZD1222 dose. The receptor set was obtained from an adult who received the AZD1222 COVID-19 vaccine.

The J gene is TRBJ2-7, the V gene TRBV7-2; tentatively, D is TRBD2 (6 bases). CDR1 and CDR2 from the germline V gene are SGHTA and FQGNSA. Trimming left V 1 base short and J 1 base short, with 14 bases between. The CDR3 length is 16 residues. This CDR3 is CASSLVRTAGSYEQYF. As DNA, the CDR3 is TGTGCCAGCAGCTTAGTAAGGACCGCGGGGTCCTACGAGCAGTACTTC. Together with reference TRBV7-2 and TRBJ2-7, the CDR3 gives the full variable domain: GAGVSQSPSNKVTEKGKDVELRCDPISGHTALYWYRQSLGQGLEFLIYFQGNSAPDKSGLPSDRFSAERTGGSVSTLTIQRTQQEDSAVYLCASSLVRTAGSYEQYFGPGTRLTVT.

The chain joins TRBV9 to TRBJ1-4; D remains unclear. Deletions cut 3 bases from V and 6 bases from J, with 9 bases between. The CDR3 totals 13 residues. Germline values: CDR1 SGDLS, CDR2 YYNGEE. CDR3 amino acids: CASSERTDEKLFF. CDR3 nucleotide sequence: TGTGCCAGCAGCGAGAGGACGGATGAAAAACTGTTTTTT.

The genes are TRBV5-1 and TRBJ1-1; D perhaps matches TRBD1 (6 bases). This CDR3 is 15 amino acids long. Trimming stripped 4 bases from V and 8 bases from J, with 21 bases between. Germline CDR1 SGHRS, CDR2 YFSETQ. Here the CDR3 reads CASSPSGTGQGEAFF. CDR3 bases: TGCGCCAGCAGCCCCAGCGGTACAGGGCAAGGAGAAGCTTTCTTT.

The chain is built from TRBV4-1 and TRBJ2-7, with 13 bases lining up with TRBD2. The CDR3 extends over 17 amino acids. Germline lookup yields CDR1 MGHRA and CDR2 YSYEKL. V gave up 4 bases and J gave up 3 bases; unmatched junction bases: 9. The chain's CDR3 is CASSPPGGLAGNYEQYF. The CDR3 coding sequence is TGCGCCAGCAGCCCGCCTGGGGGACTAGCGGGGAACTACGAGCAGTACTTC.

The rearrangement joins TRBV6-1 to TRBJ1-1; 7 nucleotides match TRBD1. Germline V gene lookup returns CDR1 MNHNS and CDR2 SASEGT. Trimming took 2 bases from V and 4 from J; bases not matched to a gene: 7. The CDR3 consists of 15 residues. The CDR3 DNA is TGTGCCAGCAGTGAACCGAGACAGGGCGTCACTGAAGCTTTCTTT. Translation: CASSEPRQGVTEAFF.

The rearrangement uses TRBV29-1 and TRBJ1-1; D gene ambiguous. This CDR3 contains 13 residues. V dropped 4 bases and J dropped 1 base, with 10 bases sitting between them. The germline CDR1 and CDR2 sequences are SQVTM and ANQGSEA. The DNA of the CDR3 is TGCAGCGTTGTGCGGGCAGCGAACACTGAAGCTTTCTTT. Protein sequence: CSVVRAANTEAFF.

This sequence joins TRBV13 and TRBJ2-7; D not certain. V lost 1 base to trimming and J lost 6 bases, with 4 bases between them. The V gene's germline CDR1 is PRHDT and CDR2 FYEKMQ (reference sequence). The CDR3 loop spans 11 amino acids. The CDR3 reads CASSLEIEQYF. DNA for the CDR3: TGTGCCAGCAGCTTAGAGATCGAGCAGTACTTC.

The genes are TRBV12-3 or TRBV12-4 and TRBJ1-2; D call uncertain. The CDR3 contains 12 residues. V was shortened by 5 bases and J by 7 bases, with 11 bases between the two germline ends. In DNA form, the CDR3 reads TGTGCCAGCAGTGGCGCGGGTGCTGGCTACACCTTC. Translating it yields CASSGAGAGYTF.

The count of this clone is one. This chain connects TRBV27 to TRBJ1-2; D perhaps matches TRBD1 (5 bases). V was cut by 3 bases and J by 4 bases, with 12 bases left in between. This CDR3 spans 14 amino acids. Germline V CDR1 and CDR2: MNHEY, SMNVEV (reference sequence). The chain's CDR3 is CASSLGGASYGYTF. DNA for the CDR3: TGTGCCAGCAGTTTGGGTGGGGCTAGCTATGGCTACACCTTC.

This chain uses TRBV5-1 with TRBJ1-4; no firm D call. Germline assignment: CDR1 SGHRS and CDR2 YFSETQ. Trimming took off 7 bases at V and 10 bases at J, with 17 bases between the two ends. The CDR3 loop spans 13 amino acids. CDR3 coding DNA: TGCGCCAGCGCACGACTAGAGTCGGGAAAACTGTTTTTT. It encodes CASARLESGKLFF. The whole variable domain, remainder taken from reference TRBV5-1 and TRBJ1-4, is KAGVTQTPRYLIKTRGQQVTLSCSPISGHRSVSWYQQTPGQGLQFLFEYFSETQRNKGNFPGRFSGRQFSNSRSEMNVSTLELGDSALYLCASARLESGKLFFGSGTQLSVL.

J is TRBJ1-2 and V is TRBV28, with a weak D call TRBD1 (6 bases). Trimming removed 2 bases from V and 4 bases from J, with 11 bases in between. Germline CDR1 reads MDHEN; CDR2 reads SYDVKM. The CDR3 has 14 residues. The CDR3 protein is CASSLGGALYGYTF. CDR3 nucleotide sequence: TGTGCCAGCAGTTTAGGGGGCGCCCTCTATGGCTACACCTTC.

The V call is TRBV28, the J call TRBJ2-5; D is undetermined. The V gene lost 6 bases and the J gene lost 3 bases, with 14 bases spanning the gap. The CDR3 covers 14 residues. CDR1 and CDR2 (germline): MDHEN, SYDVKM. The CDR3: CASSYERDKETQYF. Written as DNA, the CDR3 is TGTGCCAGCAGCTACGAACGAGACAAAGAGACCCAGTACTTC.

The V gene is TRBV13, the J gene TRBJ2-3; perhaps TRBD2 as D (8 bases). CDR3 size: 16 residues. Germline assignment: CDR1 PRHDT and CDR2 FYEKMQ (reference sequence). V lost 2 bases and J 14 bases, leaving 26 bases between the germline ends. The CDR3 sequence is CASSLRGQRLAPRTYF. The CDR3 region has the DNA TGTGCCAGCAGCTTAAGGGGACAGAGACTAGCGCCACGCACGTATTTT.

The chain couples TRBV4-3 to TRBJ1-1; unclear D gene. This CDR3 comprises 14 residues. Trimming removed 0 bases at V and 0 bases at J, with 5 bases between. The germline V gene has CDR1 LGHNA and CDR2 YSLEER. The CDR3 reads CASSQEHMNTEAFF. The CDR3 DNA reads TGCGCCAGCAGCCAAGAGCACATGAACACTGAAGCTTTCTTT.

The chain couples TRBV9 to TRBJ2-7; D is perhaps TRBD2 (6 bases). V lost 0 bases and J 3 bases, leaving 16 bases between the germline ends. The CDR3 totals 16 residues. Germline CDR1 reads SGDLS; CDR2 reads YYNGEE. The CDR3 DNA reads as TGTGCCAGCAGCGTAGCCGTGACTAGTACCAACTACGAGCAGTACTTC. It translates to CASSVAVTSTNYEQYF.

The chain couples TRBV18 to TRBJ1-3, with D possibly matching TRBD1 (5 bases). The length of the CDR3 is 14 residues. Germline values: CDR1 KGHSH, CDR2 LQKENI. The ends were cut back, 4 bases at V and 5 bases at J, with 12 bases in the middle. CDR3 bases: TGTGCCAGCTCACACGGGACGGAAAGAAACACCATATATTTT. Its translation is CASSHGTERNTIYF.

The gene calls are TRBV27 and TRBJ1-3, with D tentatively TRBD1 (6 bases). CDR1 MNHEY and CDR2 SMNVEV come from the germline V gene (reference sequence). The V end was cut by 9 bases, the J end by 0 bases, with 9 bases between. This CDR3 comprises 13 residues. The CDR3 DNA is TGTGCCAGGGGGGGGCACTCTGGAAACACCATATATTTT. Its protein is CARGGHSGNTIYF.

The table lists this clone with a few counts. The V gene is TRBV5-1, the J gene TRBJ1-4; 7 bases are shared with TRBD1. Germline CDR1 reads SGHRS; CDR2 reads YFSETQ. The CDR3 sequence is 15 residues long. V lost 4 bases and J lost 8; bases outside the gene matches: 11. This CDR3 is CASSPSGGFGEKLFF. CDR3 sequence (DNA): TGCGCCAGCAGCCCTTCAGGGGGGTTCGGCGAAAAACTGTTTTTT.

The rearrangement uses TRBV18 and TRBJ1-1, with 9 positions matching TRBD1. This CDR3 comprises 15 residues. Germline lookup yields CDR1 KGHSH and CDR2 LQKENI. V was pared by 3 bases and J by 8 bases, with 10 bases of the junction left unmatched. The CDR3 region is CASSPTGQGGVEAFF. The CDR3 nucleotides are TGTGCCAGCTCACCGACGGGACAGGGAGGGGTAGAAGCTTTCTTT.

The genes are TRBV3-1 (or the pseudogene TRBV3-2) and TRBJ1-2; perhaps TRBD1 as D (5 bases). Between the trimmed V and J ends, which lost 1 base and 8 bases, there was a span of 17 bases. CDR1 and CDR2 from the germline V gene are LGHDT and YNNKEL (reference sequence). The CDR3 loop spans 15 amino acids. In DNA form, the CDR3 reads TGTGCCAGCAGCCAAGCCAATGCCAGGGCGGAGGGCTACACCTTC. Protein product: CASSQANARAEGYTF.

This rearrangement joins TRBV20-1 to TRBJ1-1; unclear D gene. This CDR3 is built from 11 residues. CDR1 is DFQATT, CDR2 SNEGSKA, per germline (reference sequence). V lost 1 base and J lost 4, with 4 bases in between. CDR3 sequence reads: CSARVSTEAFF. CDR3 DNA sequence: TGCAGTGCTAGAGTGTCCACTGAAGCTTTCTTT.

This chain connects TRBV18 to TRBJ1-1; D perhaps matches TRBD1 (6 bases). The CDR3 is 14 residues long. V gave up 2 bases and J gave up 3 bases, with 10 bases separating them. CDR1 is KGHSH, CDR2 LQKENI, per germline. For the CDR3, the DNA is TGTGCCAGCTCACCAGGGGGCGGTCACACTGAAGCTTTCTTT. Translating gives CASSPGGGHTEAFF.

This clone was detected only a few times. The chain uses TRBV5-6 and TRBJ2-2, with D tentatively TRBD1 (5 bases). Trimming took off 5 bases at V and 7 bases at J, with 12 bases between the two ends. Germline V gene data show CDR1 as SGHDT and CDR2 as YYEEEE. The CDR3 consists of 13 residues. The DNA for the CDR3 is TGTGCCAGCAGTTCCGGACACCGCGGGGAGCTGTTTTTT. The encoded protein is CASSSGHRGELFF.

The gene calls are TRBV28 and TRBJ2-2, with 11 bases matching TRBD1. Germline trimming cut 5 bases from V and 7 bases from J; bases unmatched to any gene: 12. CDR1 is MDHEN, CDR2 SYDVKM, per germline. The CDR3 loop spans 17 amino acids. CDR3 in amino acids: CASSPMDRGRVHGELFF. CDR3 DNA: TGTGCCAGCAGTCCCATGGACAGGGGGCGCGTGCACGGGGAGCTGTTTTTT. The whole variable domain, remainder taken from reference TRBV28 and TRBJ2-2, is DVKVTQSSRYLVKRTGEKVFLECVQDMDHENMFWYRQDPGLGLRLIYFSYDVKMKEKGDIPEGYSVSREKKERFSLILESASTNQTSMYLCASSPMDRGRVHGELFFGEGSRLTVL.